This entry describes one T cell receptor (beta chain). Its antigen is currently not known. No per-base quality is available; no much larger clone lies one base away. The collaborating institutions used their own protocols to collect whole blood in K2EDTA tubes. For TCRbeta analysis, collaborator samples were shipped as frozen whole blood, as isolated PBMCs, or as DNA extracted from either sample type. This sample is drawn from a study of blood T cell repertoires in COVID-19 (dated by TCRdb to 2020 to 2021). Some background on the complete study: Collaborator samples came from the United States, Italy and Spain and covered acute and convalescent phases of COVID-19. The material from the prospective study consisted of cDNA or gDNA derived from T cells, B-cell-depleted T cells, or PBMCs. Deeply sampled blood TCRbeta repertoires from subjects exposed to, actively infected with, or recovered from COVID-19 were included in the dataset. The repertoires were released in a freely available public database meant as a resource for research on the immune response to SARS-CoV-2. Samples came from the ongoing ImmuneRACE study (first 160 participants) plus 1,254 subjects from 6 global collaborators. Sample metadata almost always included a de-identified subject ID, COVID-19 status, age in years and sex. Where available, HLA class I and class II types were taken from metadata supplied by the sample provider and were not determined by assay-based typing. The paper as a whole reports these results and caveats: The amount of clinical and demographic metadata varied by source and participant and was provided uncurated.

Reading from cysteine to phenylalanine, the CDR3 counts 15 amino acids. Kept here is only the CDR3 DNA, which spans 45 bases and is read in frame from base 1. Deletion took 3 bases off V and 6 bases off J, with a span of 17 bases between the germline ends. Via the germline V gene (reference sequence), CDR1 is SEHNR and CDR2 FQNEAQ. The immunoSEQ Assay, a bias-controlled multiplex PCR, was used to amplify TCRbeta CDR3 regions from genomic DNA. The study's own analysis went as follows. Within the assay, amplification of reference gene primers was used to estimate how many nucleated cells each sample contained. To quantify the absolute abundance of each unique TCRbeta CDR3 rearrangement, sequence reads were collapsed and filtered. Productive Simpson clonality was computed per sample as the square root of Simpson's diversity index over productive rearrangements. Here the immuneACCESS table is served through TCRdb, limited to in-frame sequences with V and J called. Missing clones are a known gap in these copies; in checked studies unresolved V genes cover under half, and the rest lacks a known reason. V, J and clone size are taken as reported in that table, and D and trimming were inferred from the DNA itself. The sample includes about 130,000 clones, with about 81% observed a single time. The ten biggest clones cover 3.8% of the sample.

The material sequenced was peripheral blood. The sequence was obtained from a woman aged 45-65 years with acute or convalescent COVID-19. The rearrangement joined TRBV7-9 to TRBJ1-1, with TRBD1 perhaps the D gene, on 6 matching bases. The DNA is as follows: TGTGCCAGCAGCTTCGTCAGGGGCACTAGTCCTGAAGCTTTCTTT. Translated, this is CASSFVRGTSPEAFF.